This TCR beta chain comes out of a study of PD-1 blockade in classical Hodgkin lymphoma. Across the whole study: Nivolumab dosed at 3 mg/kg went to patients intravenously every 2 weeks. General study results and limits: Newly diagnosed patients had diversity similar to the baseline diversity of complete responders. Relapsed/refractory patients reportedly had the lowest baseline TCR diversity, below newly diagnosed patients, who were below healthy donors. Some patients started nivolumab under 1 year after ASCT, and they were excluded.

This clone appeared a single time. The antigen remains undetermined. Described time point: cycle 4 day 1 (C4D1), after less than 7 weeks of nivolumab. All the patients suffered relapse after autologous stem cell transplantation, and brentuximab vedotin exposure differed. After thawing, PBMCs were subjected to magnetic negative selection to isolate CD8+ T cells. Measured with immunoSEQ multiplex PCR; TCRdb has only the in-frame clones, and not every one. This table has almost 15,000 clones, roughly 90% appearing once. The sequence was collected from a human donor with classical Hodgkin lymphoma. The material was CD8+ T cells from blood, obtained before the fourth cycle of nivolumab.

CDR3 protein: CASRTSKRVGTSNYEQYF. The CDR3 nucleotides read TGTGCCAGCCGCACGTCCAAGAGGGTCGGGACGTCGAACTACGAGCAGTACTTC. V and J are TRBV28 and TRBJ2-7; D assignment may be TRBD1 or TRBD2 (5 bases each). V was pared by 8 bases and J by 3 bases, with 29 bases between. Germline CDR1 reads MDHEN; CDR2 reads SYDVKM. This CDR3 has 18 residues. Variable domain in full (rest from reference TRBV28 and TRBJ2-7): DVKVTQSSRYLVKRTGEKVFLECVQDMDHENMFWYRQDPGLGLRLIYFSYDVKMKEKGDIPEGYSVSREKKERFSLILESASTNQTSMYLCASRTSKRVGTSNYEQYFGPGTRLTVT.